One and the same sample provided the 21 T cell receptor beta chains below, sequenced in a study of cytomegalovirus exposure and HLA in healthy donors. Produced via immunoSEQ multiplex PCR; TCRdb's table is partial and in-frame only. The sample shows approximately 300,000 clones, 70% to 90% of them seen only once. Sequenced: PBMCs. All receptors come from a woman between 18 and 29 years old in good health and CMV-seronegative.

The chain has TRBV9 and TRBJ2-3; TRBD2 agrees at 12 bases. Trimming took 3 bases from V and 0 from J; bases not matched to a gene: 5. The CDR3 covers 17 residues. Germline assignment: CDR1 SGDLS and CDR2 YYNGEE. CDR3 bases: TGTGCCAGCAGCGCATCAGGGACTAGCGGGAGCACAGATACGCAGTATTTT. Protein product: CASSASGTSGSTDTQYF.

V is TRBV5-6 and J is TRBJ2-7; 8 bases fit TRBD2. CDR1 and CDR2 from the germline V gene are SGHDT and YYEEEE. The CDR3 is 19 amino acids. J gave up 1 base and V 1 base, and 16 bases lay outside the gene matches. The CDR3 nucleotides are TGTGCCAGCAGCTTGCAGCGGCGGGGGGTCCATCACATATCCTACGAGCAGTACTTC. Translating gives CASSLQRRGVHHISYEQYF.

The genes are TRBV5-6 and TRBJ2-1, with 9 bases identical to TRBD2. V lost 1 base to trimming and J lost 9 bases; unmatched junction nucleotides: 17. Germline CDR1 and CDR2: SGHDT and YYEEEE. The CDR3 is 18 amino acids. CDR3 protein: CASSLSSGLALMRGEQFF. DNA of the CDR3: TGTGCCAGCAGCTTGTCATCGGGACTAGCCTTGATGAGGGGTGAGCAGTTCTTC.

The chain is built from TRBV11-2 and TRBJ2-3; 7 nucleotides agree with TRBD2. Germline V gives CDR1 SGHAT, CDR2 FQNNGV. CDR3 size: 16 residues. V gave up 5 bases and J gave up 1 base; unmatched junction bases: 9. This CDR3 reads CASSPREGGRTDTQYF. The DNA for the CDR3 is TGTGCCAGCAGCCCCCGCGAGGGAGGGCGCACAGATACGCAGTATTTT.

This chain connects TRBV27 to TRBJ1-4; D unresolved. From germline, CDR1 is MNHEY and CDR2 SMNVEV (reference sequence). The CDR3 extends over 13 amino acids. Trimming left V 2 bases short and J 4 bases short, with 5 bases between. CDR3 sequence reads: CASSLTGNEKLFF. The CDR3, as DNA: TGTGCCAGCAGTTTAACCGGTAATGAAAAACTGTTTTTT.

The CDR3 nucleotides read TGTGCCAGCAGTGAATCGGGGGATGACTATGGCTACACCTTC. Translating it yields CASSESGDDYGYTF. V and J are TRBV25-1 and TRBJ1-2; tentative D call: TRBD1 (5 bases). The CDR3 consists of 14 residues. CDR1 is MGHDK, CDR2 SYGVNS, per germline. V was pared by 1 base and J by 3 bases, with 9 bases between.

This chain uses TRBV6-1 with TRBJ1-5; TRBD1 might be the D (5 bases). The germline CDR1 and CDR2 sequences are MNHNS and SASEGT. Trimming pared 1 base from V and 2 bases from J, leaving 9 bases between. The CDR3 totals 15 residues. The CDR3 region has the DNA TGTGCCAGCAGTGAAGGCAGGGTTCGCAATCAGCCCCAGCATTTT. Translating gives CASSEGRVRNQPQHF.

The chain recombines TRBV5-1 with TRBJ1-3; D is uncertain. Deletions cut 4 bases from V and 2 bases from J, with 10 bases between. Per germline, CDR1 SGHRS and CDR2 YFSETQ. The CDR3 sequence is 14 residues long. The CDR3 region has the DNA TGCGCCAGCAGCCGGGGTAGTGCTGGAAACACCATATATTTT. Protein sequence: CASSRGSAGNTIYF.

V usage is TRBV6-5 and J usage is TRBJ1-3, with no clear D. The germline V and J ends were trimmed by 7 bases and 4 bases, with 14 bases remaining between them. CDR1 MNHEY and CDR2 SVGAGI come from the germline V gene. The CDR3 runs 14 residues. In DNA form, the CDR3 reads TGTGCCAGCACGCCAGAGGGTGCGGGAAACACCATATATTTT. Protein sequence: CASTPEGAGNTIYF.

The chain couples TRBV6-5 to TRBJ2-1; TRBD2 matches 9 bases. With V trimmed by 5 bases and J by 9 bases, 11 bases remained unmatched. Germline V gene lookup returns CDR1 MNHEY and CDR2 SVGAGI. This CDR3 contains 15 residues. CDR3 protein: CASSDLAGATGEQFF. The DNA of the CDR3 is TGTGCCAGCAGTGACTTAGCGGGAGCCACCGGTGAGCAGTTCTTC.

The chain combines TRBV5-1 with TRBJ2-7; TRBD1 is a possible D gene (6 bases). The CDR3 totals 12 residues. Per the germline V gene, CDR1 is SGHRS and CDR2 is YFSETQ. V was cut by 10 bases and J by 2 bases, with 13 bases left in between. The CDR3 DNA reads as TGCGCCTCCTACAGGGATCCCTACGAGCAGTACTTC. This codes for CASYRDPYEQYF.

This chain joins TRBV2 and TRBJ2-7; D unclear. The CDR3 totals 15 residues. Germline-derived CDR1 and CDR2 are SNHLY and FYNNEI. With 8 bases removed from V and 0 bases from J, the gap between germline ends came to 17 bases. CDR3: CASGQTPPVSYEQYF. The CDR3 DNA reads TGTGCCAGCGGGCAGACACCACCCGTCTCCTACGAGCAGTACTTC.

DNA for the CDR3: TGTGCCAGCAGCCGTAGCGGGGGTTACTTAGATACGCAGTATTTT. Translated, it gives CASSRSGGYLDTQYF. The chain has TRBV11-2 and TRBJ2-3; 9 bases align to TRBD2. Unmatched junction bases numbered 8, after V lost 5 bases and J lost 5 bases. Germline V gene data show CDR1 as SGHAT and CDR2 as FQNNGV. CDR3 length equals 15 residues.

As DNA, the CDR3 is TGCGCCAGCAGCTTGACAGGAGTTGCGGAGCCCCAGCATTTT. Protein: CASSLTGVAEPQHF. J is TRBJ1-5 and V is TRBV5-1; possible D gene TRBD1, 5 bases. This CDR3 has 14 amino acids. The germline gives CDR1 SGHRS, CDR2 YFSETQ. The V gene lost 1 base and the J gene lost 8 bases, with 13 bases spanning the gap.

The V gene is TRBV2, the J gene TRBJ2-2; 12 nucleotides match TRBD2. The CDR3 contains 16 residues. The junction had 9 bases not matched to a gene; V was cut back by 5 bases and J by 8 bases. Germline V gives CDR1 SNHLY, CDR2 FYNNEI. CDR3 DNA: TGTGCCAGCAGTTCACTAGCGGGAGGCGGAGAGGGGGAGCTGTTTTTT. Translation gives CASSSLAGGGEGELFF.

This clone was seen only once. This rearrangement joins TRBV18 to TRBJ1-4, with 11 bases matching TRBD1. CDR3 length equals 14 residues. Trimming cost V 5 bases and J 14 bases; bases outside gene matches: 10. The germline V gene has CDR1 KGHSH and CDR2 LQKENI. CDR3 DNA: TGTGCCAGCTCAACCCGGACAGGGGGCGGGCGCCTGTTTTTT. It yields the protein CASSTRTGGGRLFF. The whole variable domain, filled in from reference TRBV18 and TRBJ1-4, reads NAGVMQNPRHLVRRRGQEARLRCSPMKGHSHVYWYRQLPEEGLKFMVYLQKENIIDESGMPKERFSAEFPKEGPSILRIQQVVRGDSAAYFCASSTRTGGGRLFFGSGTQLSVL.

This chain uses TRBV7-2 with TRBJ2-3, with a possible D match to TRBD2 (6 bases). The CDR3 consists of 15 residues. Germline CDR1 and CDR2: SGHTA and FQGNSA. V was shortened by 6 bases and J by 0 bases, with 13 bases between the two germline ends. The CDR3 DNA reads TGTGCCAGCAGAGTCTCAAGCGGGAGCACAGATACGCAGTATTTT. Encoded protein: CASRVSSGSTDTQYF.

This rearrangement joins TRBV18 to TRBJ2-7, with 9 bases identical to TRBD2. This CDR3 has 15 amino acids. Germline V CDR1 and CDR2: KGHSH, LQKENI. Trimming cost V 4 bases and J 3 bases; bases outside gene matches: 7. The CDR3: CASSLPSGTLYEQYF. CDR3 nucleotide sequence: TGTGCCAGCTCACTTCCTAGCGGGACCCTCTACGAGCAGTACTTC.

This chain uses TRBV10-3 with TRBJ2-1; D might be TRBD2 (5 bases). Between the trimmed V and J ends, which lost 8 bases and 5 bases, there was a span of 22 bases. The CDR3 has 16 amino acids. Germline V gene sequence: CDR1 ENHRY, CDR2 SYGVKD. The CDR3: CAIGEGSLVGDNEQFF. CDR3 sequence (DNA): TGTGCCATCGGAGAGGGTTCCCTCGTTGGCGACAATGAGCAGTTCTTC.

This chain connects TRBV6-5 to TRBJ2-7, with D possibly being TRBD1 (6 bases). Germline V lookup: CDR1 MNHEY, CDR2 SVGAGI. This CDR3 contains 13 residues. Trimming shortened V by 8 bases and J by 2 bases, and 13 bases separated the two germline ends. CDR3: CASRPGATYEQYF. DNA for the CDR3: TGTGCCAGCCGGCCAGGGGCTACCTACGAGCAGTACTTC.

This chain uses TRBV7-2 with TRBJ2-3; 9 bases align to TRBD2. Unmatched junction bases numbered 8, after V lost 3 bases and J lost 4 bases. CDR3 length: 16 residues. The germline gives CDR1 SGHTA, CDR2 FQGNSA. The CDR3 spells CASSFVLAGLADTQYF. The CDR3 region has the DNA TGTGCCAGCAGCTTCGTTCTAGCGGGATTAGCAGATACGCAGTATTTT.